The rows below give T cell receptor beta chains drawn from one sample of a study of PD-1 blockade in classical Hodgkin lymphoma. The assay was immunoSEQ multiplex PCR, and TCRdb's table has in-frame clones only and misses some. The sample yields 23,000 or so clones, approximately 77% seen once. The sequencing here drew on peripheral blood mononuclear cells (PBMCs), taken before the fourth cycle of nivolumab. The source is a human donor with classical Hodgkin lymphoma. The CDR3 runs from the conserved cysteine through the conserved F or W. D genes are given only for firm matches. Clone size appears in some rows only: once, few, many, or a class for an expanded clone.

v_call	j_call	clone_size	cdr3_length	d_call	cdr3_aa	cdr3_nt
TRBV6-1	TRBJ2-1	.	16	TRBD1	CASSEDDRGLYNEQFF	TGTGCCAGCAGTGAAGATGACAGGGGGCTGTACAATGAGCAGTTCTTC
TRBV25-1	TRBJ1-4	.	14	TRBD1	CASSEGQRNEKLFF	TGTGCCAGCAGTGAGGGACAGAGAAATGAAAAACTGTTTTTT
TRBV18	TRBJ2-1	.	14	.	CASSPRDFGNEQFF	TGTGCCAGCTCACCCCGGGACTTCGGCAATGAGCAGTTCTTC
TRBV27	TRBJ2-1	.	15	TRBD2	CASSLSGGAYNEQFF	TGTGCCAGCAGCCTTAGCGGGGGGGCCTACAATGAGCAGTTCTTC
TRBV4-1	TRBJ2-3	.	18	TRBD2	CASSQDDASGGETDTQYF	TGCGCCAGCAGCCAAGATGACGCTAGCGGGGGGGAAACAGATACGCAGTATTTT
TRBV19	TRBJ2-4	.	20	TRBD2	CASSTASGGSGSLAKNIQYF	TGTGCCAGTAGTACGGCTAGCGGGGGATCTGGTTCCTTAGCCAAAAACATTCAGTACTTC
TRBV6-6	TRBJ2-5	.	14	TRBD1	CASSRTGVQETQYF	TGTGCCAGCAGTCGAACAGGGGTTCAAGAGACCCAGTACTTC
TRBV23-1	TRBJ2-5	once	16	TRBD1	CASSQPGTEGQETQYF	TGCGCCAGCAGTCAGCCGGGGACAGAGGGCCAAGAGACCCAGTACTTC
TRBV11-3	TRBJ1-1	.	14	.	CASSLGAENTEAFF	TGTGCCAGCAGCTTAGGAGCCGAGAACACTGAAGCTTTCTTT
TRBV14	TRBJ2-1	few	15	TRBD2	CASSPIAGGLYEQFF	TGTGCCAGCAGCCCGATCGCGGGAGGGTTGTATGAGCAGTTCTTC
TRBV19	TRBJ2-2	.	15	.	CASTGVGRSAGELFF	TGTGCCAGTACCGGAGTAGGGAGAAGTGCCGGGGAGCTGTTTTTT
TRBV5-4	TRBJ2-3	.	15	TRBD2	CASSPSGSSTDTQYF	TGTGCCAGCAGCCCTAGCGGTTCCTCCACAGATACGCAGTATTTT
TRBV28	TRBJ1-4	.	15	.	CATGISAGDNEKLFF	TGTGCCACCGGGATTTCGGCGGGGGATAATGAAAAACTGTTTTTT
TRBV9	TRBJ2-3	.	13	.	CASSVLGTDTQYF	TGTGCCAGCAGCGTACTAGGGACAGATACGCAGTATTTT
TRBV10-1	TRBJ1-1	few	13	.	CASSEQSNTEAFF	TGCGCCAGCAGTGAGCAGTCTAACACTGAAGCTTTCTTT
TRBV6-5	TRBJ2-7	.	15	TRBD1	CASSPGTGAIYEQYF	TGTGCCAGCAGCCCCGGGACAGGGGCGATATACGAGCAGTACTTC
TRBV30	TRBJ2-1	.	11	.	CAWKLEDEQFF	TGTGCCTGGAAGTTAGAAGATGAGCAGTTCTTC
TRBV27	TRBJ2-7	.	14	.	CASSLRTDYYEQYF	TGTGCCAGCAGTTTACGGACGGATTACTACGAGCAGTACTTC
TRBV6-1	TRBJ2-6	.	14	.	CASTMNSGANVLTF	TGTGCCAGCACCATGAACTCTGGGGCCAACGTCCTGACTTTC
TRBV9	TRBJ2-7	.	15	.	CASSVGPGQPYEQYF	TGTGCCAGCAGCGTAGGCCCCGGCCAGCCCTACGAGCAGTACTTC
TRBV7-9	TRBJ1-1	once	12	.	CASSLGVTEAFF	TGTGCCAGCAGCTTAGGGGTCACTGAAGCTTTCTTT
TRBV4-1	TRBJ1-1	.	17	TRBD1	CASSHSLPGQGWTEAFF	TGCGCCAGCAGCCATTCACTTCCCGGACAGGGATGGACTGAAGCTTTCTTT
TRBV2	TRBJ2-3	.	14	.	CASRLDPSTDTQYF	TGTGCCAGCAGGCTCGATCCTAGCACAGATACGCAGTATTTT
TRBV2	TRBJ2-1	many	16	TRBD2	CASSESAGGFYNEQFF	TGTGCCAGCAGTGAATCGGCGGGAGGGTTTTACAATGAGCAGTTCTTC
TRBV6-5	TRBJ2-2	.	15	.	CASSYSGDVTGELFF	TGTGCCAGCAGTTATTCAGGGGACGTCACCGGGGAGCTGTTTTTT
TRBV5-1	TRBJ1-1	.	17	.	CASSLAEGWKPNTEAFF	TGCGCCAGCAGCTTGGCCGAGGGTTGGAAACCGAACACTGAAGCTTTCTTT
TRBV28	TRBJ1-2	once	14	TRBD1	CASSTGTANYGYTF	TGTGCCAGCAGTACCGGGACAGCTAACTATGGCTACACCTTC
TRBV27	TRBJ2-3	.	16	.	CASSLAGLSSTDTQYF	TGTGCCAGCAGTTTAGCCGGACTGTCAAGCACAGATACGCAGTATTTT
TRBV7-2	TRBJ1-3	.	15	.	CASSLKGGSGNTIYF	TGTGCCAGCAGCTTAAAAGGGGGCTCTGGAAACACCATATATTTT
TRBV4-2	TRBJ2-6	.	15	.	CASSLGNSGANVLTF	TGTGCCAGCAGCTTAGGGAACTCTGGGGCCAACGTCCTGACTTTC
TRBV28	TRBJ2-7	.	14	TRBD2	CASSKPGSGRIEYF	TGTGCCAGCAGTAAACCGGGTAGCGGGAGGATCGAGTACTTC
TRBV6-5	TRBJ2-6	.	16	TRBD1	CASSYLQGAGANVLTF	TGTGCCAGCAGTTACCTACAGGGGGCTGGGGCCAACGTCCTGACTTTC
TRBV19	TRBJ2-1	.	15	.	CASSIASGLLNEQFF	TGTGCCAGTAGTATAGCTTCAGGACTGTTGAATGAGCAGTTCTTC
TRBV28	TRBJ2-1	.	15	TRBD2	CASSLAGGIRNEQFF	TGTGCCAGCAGTTTAGCGGGAGGGATTAGAAATGAGCAGTTCTTC
TRBV30	TRBJ1-1	.	13	.	CAWSSEGLRFIRF	TGTGCCTGGAGTTCGGAGGGTTTGCGGTTTATTCGCTTT
TRBV5-4	TRBJ2-7	.	16	TRBD2	CASSADLAGASYEQYF	TGTGCCAGCAGCGCCGATCTAGCGGGGGCGTCCTACGAGCAGTACTTC
TRBV18	TRBJ2-7	.	13	.	CASSPPLVYEQYF	TGTGCCAGCTCACCACCTCTTGTCTACGAGCAGTACTTC
TRBV18	TRBJ1-1	.	18	.	CASSPPSMFGAAYTEAFF	TGTGCCAGCTCACCACCCTCGATGTTCGGAGCAGCTTACACTGAAGCTTTCTTT
TRBV19	TRBJ2-2	.	14	.	CASTGQGGVGELFF	TGTGCCAGTACCGGACAGGGAGGGGTCGGGGAGCTGTTTTTT
TRBV19	TRBJ1-6	once	14	TRBD1	CASSIGTGDSPLHF	TGTGCCAGTAGTATAGGAACAGGGGATTCACCCCTCCACTTT
TRBV5-1	TRBJ2-7	.	16	TRBD2	CASSLAGGTGSYEQYF	TGCGCCAGCAGCTTGGCGGGGGGGACCGGTTCCTACGAGCAGTACTTC
TRBV19	TRBJ1-1	.	14	.	CASSISTGNTEAFF	TGTGCCAGTAGTATTTCGACCGGGAACACTGAAGCTTTCTTT
TRBV5-4	TRBJ2-6	.	16	.	CASSFIRTSGANVLTF	TGTGCCAGCAGCTTTATTCGGACCTCTGGGGCCAACGTCCTGACTTTC
TRBV27	TRBJ2-2	.	17	TRBD2	CASSPHRLAGEAGELFF	TGTGCCAGCAGTCCTCATAGACTAGCGGGAGAAGCCGGGGAGCTGTTTTTT